Following are 25 T cell receptor beta chains from one sample sequenced in a study of blood T cells in healthy people across ages. Through a sample-barcoded 5' primer and a J-beta primer mix, a second PCR was run for 7 to 11 cycles. One entry per CDR3 protein, called by TCRdb with MiXCR from the 5' RACE reads. The repertoire includes fewer than 750,000 distinct CDR3 sequences, approximately 52% of them detected once, and roughly 12% sits in the top ten. The sequencing sample was made of blood. All receptors derive from a woman of 80 years or more in good health.

On this clonotype itself: A much larger clone is a single base away; this may be a read error. The chain recombines TRBV28 with TRBJ1-2, with D possibly being TRBD1 (5 bases). Trimming took off 6 bases at V and 8 bases at J, with 13 bases between the two ends. CDR1 and CDR2 from the germline V gene are MDHEN and SYDVKM. There are 12 residues in the CDR3. This CDR3 reads CASRLPGEGYTF. DNA of the CDR3: TGTGCCAGCAGGTTACCGGGGGAAGGCTACACCTTC.

The chain couples TRBV20-1 to TRBJ2-7; D call uncertain. CDR1 and CDR2 from the germline V gene are DFQATT and SNEGSKA (reference sequence). Trimming removed 3 bases at V and 0 bases at J, with 6 bases between. CDR3 length: 12 residues. CDR3 sequence: CSARAVSYEQYF. The CDR3 coding sequence is TGCAGTGCTAGGGCAGTCTCCTACGAGCAGTACTTC.

The chain links TRBV11-1 to TRBJ2-3; the match to TRBD1 covers 10 bases. The CDR3 extends over 16 amino acids. V shed 4 bases, J shed 2 bases, and the junction held 6 bases outside the gene matches. The germline CDR1 and CDR2 sequences are SGHAT and FQDESV (reference sequence). CDR3 residues: CASSSTGTGDTDTQYF. In nucleotides, the CDR3 is TGTGCCAGCAGCTCAACCGGGACAGGGGACACAGATACGCAGTATTTT.

The V gene is TRBV10-3, the J gene TRBJ1-1; possibly TRBD1 for D (5 bases). The CDR3 spans 13 residues. In germline, CDR1 is ENHRY, CDR2 SYGVKD. With 7 bases removed from V and 4 bases from J, the gap between germline ends came to 13 bases. In DNA, the CDR3 is TGTGCCATCAACGCAGGGTTCAGCACTGAAGCTTTCTTT. This gives the protein CAINAGFSTEAFF.

The chain recombines TRBV18 with TRBJ1-2; D uncertain. This CDR3 has 14 residues. Trimming left V 6 bases short and J 3 bases short, with 14 bases between. Germline CDR1 is KGHSH and CDR2 is LQKENI. CDR3 in amino acids: CASSMGSLDYGYTF. CDR3 in DNA: TGTGCCAGCTCTATGGGCAGCCTGGACTATGGCTACACCTTC.

There are a few counts of this clonotype. The chain couples TRBV11-2 to TRBJ1-4; D possibly corresponds to TRBD1 (6 bases). CDR3 length: 15 residues. CDR1 SGHAT and CDR2 FQNNGV come from the germline V gene. V lost 5 bases and J 4 bases, leaving 14 bases between the germline ends. The CDR3 sequence is CASSVSTGGNEKLFF. CDR3 nucleotides: TGTGCCAGCAGCGTGTCGACAGGAGGTAATGAAAAACTGTTTTTT.

This chain uses TRBV7-2 with TRBJ1-2, with D unclear. Trimming removed 5 bases from V and 8 bases from J, with 15 bases in between. Germline V gene lookup returns CDR1 SGHTA and CDR2 FQGNSA. CDR3 size: 13 residues. CDR3 amino acids: CASSPTEGWGYTF. CDR3 in DNA: TGTGCCAGCAGCCCGACGGAGGGATGGGGCTACACCTTC. Full variable domain (outside the CDR3, taken from reference TRBV7-2 and TRBJ1-2): GAGVSQSPSNKVTEKGKDVELRCDPISGHTALYWYRQSLGQGLEFLIYFQGNSAPDKSGLPSDRFSAERTGGSVSTLTIQRTQQEDSAVYLCASSPTEGWGYTFGSGTRLTVV.

This CDR3 reads CASGSGGAGLFF. The CDR3 nucleotides are TGTGCCAGCGGCTCCGGGGGCGCCGGCCTGTTTTTT. The chain couples TRBV7-9 to TRBJ2-2; D may correspond to TRBD1 or TRBD2 (6 bases each). Trimming removed 8 bases at V and 14 bases at J, with 18 bases between. CDR3 size: 12 residues. In germline, CDR1 is SEHNR, CDR2 FQNEAQ (reference sequence).

In the case of this clonotype: This CDR3 is missing its conserved last phenylalanine or tryptophan, likely due to a read error. V is TRBV5-1 and J is TRBJ1-4; perhaps TRBD1 as D (6 bases). V was cut by 0 bases and J by 7 bases, with 10 bases left in between. The CDR3 covers 14 residues. Germline CDR1 and CDR2: SGHRS and YFSETQ. The DNA for the CDR3 is TGCGCCAGCAGCTTGGCCGGGGGCACTGAAAAACTGTTTGTT. Amino acids: CASSLAGGTEKLFV.

The CDR3 sequence is CASSPPAGLPNEQFF. For the CDR3, the DNA is TGTGCCAGCAGTCCCCCCGCGGGGTTACCCAATGAGCAGTTCTTC. The V and J genes are TRBV28 and TRBJ2-1, with a tentative D call TRBD2 (6 bases). V dropped 5 bases and J dropped 6 bases, with 17 bases sitting between them. Germline V gene sequence: CDR1 MDHEN, CDR2 SYDVKM. This CDR3 has 15 residues.

The chain uses TRBV7-8 and TRBJ2-5, with unresolved D. Germline CDR1 is SGHVS and CDR2 is FQNEAQ. V was shortened by 5 bases and J by 1 base, with 8 bases between the two germline ends. CDR3 length: 13 amino acids. The CDR3 is CASSKQLQETQYF. As DNA, the CDR3 is TGTGCCAGCAGCAAACAGCTCCAAGAGACCCAGTACTTC.

Comment on this clonotype: Given a much more abundant clone one base away, this may be a read error. The chain uses TRBV5-1 and TRBJ2-3, with 11 bases aligning to TRBD2. The CDR3 is made up of 17 amino acids. Germline CDR1 reads SGHRS; CDR2 reads YFSETQ. The CDR3 loop reads CTSSFLFSGGETDTQYF. CDR3 sequence (DNA): TGCACCAGCAGCTTCCTCTTTAGCGGGGGGGAAACAGATACGCAGTATTTT.

This chain uses TRBV6-4 with TRBJ1-2; D might be TRBD1 (5 bases). The CDR3 has 16 residues. V lost 0 bases and J 4 bases, leaving 15 bases between the germline ends. Germline CDR1 MRHNA, CDR2 SNTAGT. The CDR3 protein is CASSDSPNLGGYGYTF. The CDR3 coding sequence is TGTGCCAGCAGTGACTCTCCTAACCTGGGGGGCTATGGCTACACCTTC.

The J gene is TRBJ2-7, the V gene TRBV10-3; TRBD2 matches 8 bases. Germline V CDR1 and CDR2: ENHRY, SYGVKD. CDR3 length: 15 amino acids. The J segment lost 7 bases and the V segment lost 6 bases, leaving 14 bases of the junction unmatched. The CDR3 region has the DNA TGTGCCATCAGGGAGCGGGAGCGCACCTACAATGAGCAGTACTTC. It yields the protein CAIRERERTYNEQYF.

This rearrangement joins TRBV27 to TRBJ2-7, with TRBD2 matching 12 bases. CDR3 length: 16 amino acids. CDR1 is MNHEY, CDR2 SMNVEV, per germline (reference sequence). The J segment lost 4 bases and the V segment lost 3 bases, leaving 7 bases of the junction unmatched. In DNA, the CDR3 is TGTGCCAGCAGTTTTTTGCTAGCGGGAGGGCCGTACGAGCAGTACTTC. Protein sequence: CASSFLLAGGPYEQYF.

This clonotype was found once. The chain joins TRBV7-9 to TRBJ2-7; 11 bases map to TRBD1. Germline V lookup: CDR1 SEHNR, CDR2 FQNEAQ (reference sequence). The CDR3 runs 16 residues. V lost 5 bases, J lost 0 bases, and 6 bases stayed unmatched. CDR3 loop: CASSPTGTGGSYEQYF. For the CDR3, the DNA is TGTGCCAGCAGCCCTACCGGGACAGGGGGCTCCTACGAGCAGTACTTC.

The CDR3 sequence: CSATPQGYGYTF. The CDR3 nucleotides are TGCAGTGCTACGCCACAGGGATATGGCTACACCTTC. V is TRBV20-1 and J is TRBJ1-2, with TRBD1 as a possible D gene (6 bases). The CDR3 is 12 residues long. V was pared by 4 bases and J by 5 bases, with 11 bases between. The germline V gene encodes CDR1 DFQATT and CDR2 SNEGSKA (reference sequence).

The V gene is TRBV20-1, the J gene TRBJ2-5, with TRBD1 matching over 11 bases. The length of the CDR3 is 16 residues. Per germline, CDR1 DFQATT and CDR2 SNEGSKA (reference sequence). The trim removed 5 bases at V and 4 bases at J, leaving 12 bases unmatched. CDR3 in DNA: TGCAGTGCTGGACTCCGGACAGGGGGCGGACCAGAGACCCAGTACTTC. Translated: CSAGLRTGGGPETQYF.

This chain joins TRBV20-1 and TRBJ2-5, with 10 bases matching TRBD1. The better agreement between TRBJ2-7 and the DNA end casts doubt on the J call. The CDR3 is made up of 14 amino acids. Germline V gene data show CDR1 as DFQATT and CDR2 as SNEGSKA (reference sequence). The CDR3 loop reads CSADPGQGKYEQYF. In nucleotides, the CDR3 is TGCAGTGCCGATCCGGGACAGGGGAAATACGAGCAGTACTTC.

This clonotype was found many times. Compared with germline, one end of the junction differs, possibly owing to a read error. In DNA, the CDR3 is TGTGCCTGCAGTCGACCGGGACTAGCGGGAGATATTACAGATACGCAGTATTTT. Translation gives CACSRPGLAGDITDTQYF. The rearrangement uses TRBV6-6 and TRBJ2-3; 14 nucleotides line up with TRBD2. This CDR3 is 18 amino acids long. CDR1 and CDR2 from the germline V gene are MNHNY and SVGAGI (reference sequence).

In regard to this clonotype: This sequence may be a read error, since a much larger clone differs from it by one base. The chain combines TRBV7-6 with TRBJ1-1; the D gene is possibly TRBD1 (5 bases). In germline, CDR1 is SGHVS, CDR2 FNYEAQ. V was clipped by 1 base and J by 3 bases, with 9 bases between them. This CDR3 spans 14 amino acids. CDR3 bases: TGTGCCAGCAGCTTAGTGTCAGGGTACACTGAAGCTTTCTTT. Translation: CASSLVSGYTEAFF.

Comment on this clonotype: This clone may be a read error of a much larger clone one base away. This chain uses TRBV12-3 or TRBV12-4 with TRBJ2-5; D is undetermined. The CDR3 has 9 residues. V shed 10 bases and J shed 7 bases, with 7 bases lying between them. The CDR3 DNA is TGTGCCACCCCTCGGACCCAGTACTTC. Its protein product is CATPRTQYF.

The chain recombines TRBV20-1 with TRBJ2-1, with D tentatively TRBD2 (5 bases). The CDR3 runs 14 residues. Germline V CDR1 and CDR2: DFQATT, SNEGSKA (reference sequence). CDR3 amino acids: CSAPRGAAYNEQFF. The CDR3 coding sequence is TGCAGCGCCCCTCGTGGAGCGGCTTACAATGAGCAGTTCTTC.

The V gene is TRBV15, the J gene TRBJ1-1, with 11 nucleotides matching TRBD1. V dropped 0 bases and J dropped 5; count of bases not matched to a gene: 5. Looked up from germline, CDR1 is LNHNV and CDR2 is YYDKDF (reference sequence). The CDR3 is made up of 16 amino acids. CDR3 nucleotide sequence: TGTGCCACCAGCAGAGATTGGACAGGGGGCAGGACTGAAGCTTTCTTT. Translating gives CATSRDWTGGRTEAFF.

This clonotype appeared many times. The V and J genes are TRBV29-1 and TRBJ2-7, with TRBD1 matching 9 bases. The germline V gene has CDR1 SQVTM and CDR2 ANQGSEA. Trimming removed 4 bases from V and 2 bases from J; junction bases left unmatched: 3. The CDR3 loop spans 13 amino acids. The CDR3 reads CSVGDREPYEQYF. DNA for the CDR3: TGCAGCGTTGGGGACAGGGAGCCCTACGAGCAGTACTTC.